The 28 T cell receptor beta chains listed next were all sequenced from one sample in a study of shared clonotypes between healthy human individuals. Sequencing was performed with immunoSEQ multiplex PCR; in TCRdb, only in-frame clones are kept and a portion is missing. The sample consists of 2 million to 2.5 million clones, approximately 94% of them appearing once. The sequenced sample consisted of naive CD4+ T cells sorted from blood. Stated subset: CD45RA+ positively selected. These receptors came from a man between 18 and 29 years old in good health.

The chain carries TRBV6-5 and TRBJ1-5, with TRBD1 matching over 7 bases. Germline-derived CDR1 and CDR2 are MNHEY and SVGAGI. Germline trimming cut 7 bases from V and 4 bases from J; bases unmatched to any gene: 10. This CDR3 spans 15 amino acids. The CDR3 DNA follows: TGTGCCAGCAAGCCGGCGGGACAGAGAAATCAGCCCCAGCATTTT. It is translated as CASKPAGQRNQPQHF.

The chain combines TRBV2 with TRBJ2-1; TRBD1 matches 9 bases. V gave up 7 bases and J gave up 9 bases; unmatched junction bases: 7. Germline V gives CDR1 SNHLY, CDR2 FYNNEI. This CDR3 comprises 13 residues. The CDR3 sequence is CASKLQGAGEQFF. CDR3 in DNA: TGTGCCAGCAAGTTACAGGGGGCGGGTGAGCAGTTCTTC.

This chain joins TRBV10-3 and TRBJ1-1, with D possibly matching TRBD1 (6 bases). The V end lost 5 bases, the J end lost 7 bases, and 11 bases lay between the germline ends. CDR1 and CDR2 (germline): ENHRY, SYGVKD. The CDR3 consists of 12 residues. CDR3 sequence reads: CAISNTGFEAFF. The CDR3 region has the DNA TGTGCCATCAGTAATACAGGGTTTGAAGCTTTCTTT.

The chain employs TRBV28 and TRBJ1-6, with a weak D call TRBD1 (5 bases). The V gene's germline CDR1 is MDHEN and CDR2 SYDVKM. V lost 6 bases and J 5 bases, leaving 8 bases between the germline ends. The CDR3 has 13 amino acids. Written as DNA, the CDR3 is TGTGCCAGCAGACAGGAGAATAATTCACCCCTCCACTTT. Its protein product is CASRQENNSPLHF.

The CDR3 is CASSPPLAAEQFF. CDR3 nucleotide sequence: TGTGCCAGCAGCCCCCCACTAGCGGCCGAGCAGTTCTTC. V and J are TRBV11-2 and TRBJ2-1; 8 bases match TRBD2. V shed 5 bases and J 10 bases; nucleotides not matched to a gene: 7. Germline V CDR1 and CDR2: SGHAT, FQNNGV. The CDR3 is 13 residues long.

V and J are TRBV30 and TRBJ1-4; D not certain. The CDR3 contains 14 residues. CDR1 GTSNPN and CDR2 SVGIG come from the germline V gene (reference sequence). Trimming removed 0 bases from V and 8 bases from J, with 13 bases in between. CDR3 sequence (DNA): TGTGCCTGGAGTGTACGTGGGGAGCGGGAAAAACTGTTTTTT. Translated, it gives CAWSVRGEREKLFF.

A remark on this clone: A junction end diverges from the germline sequence, so it may reflect a read error. V gene TRBV5-1 combines with J gene TRBJ2-4; TRBD1 aligns across 7 bases. CDR3 size: 12 residues. Germline loops: CDR1 SGHRS, CDR2 YFSETQ. CDR3 region: CASSLEGGAADF. The CDR3 nucleotides are TGCGCCAGCAGCTTGGAAGGGGGCGCGGCCGACTTC.

The genes are TRBV27 and TRBJ1-3, with 9 bases fitting TRBD1. The V and J ends lost 4 bases and 4 bases, in that order; junction bases with no gene match: 11. Germline CDR1 is MNHEY and CDR2 is SMNVEV (reference sequence). The CDR3 sequence is 17 residues long. CDR3 sequence: CASSYPGTGTSGNTIYF. The CDR3 DNA reads as TGTGCCAGCAGTTACCCCGGGACAGGGACATCCGGAAACACCATATATTTT.

The J gene is TRBJ2-2, the V gene TRBV29-1; tentatively, D is TRBD1 (6 bases). Trimming removed 7 bases from V and 2 bases from J, with 14 bases in between. The CDR3 length is 14 residues. Germline V gene lookup returns CDR1 SQVTM and CDR2 ANQGSEA. CDR3 amino acids: CSAKGQFNTGELFF. In nucleotides, the CDR3 is TGCAGCGCTAAGGGACAATTCAACACCGGGGAGCTGTTTTTT.

The chain couples TRBV4-1 to TRBJ2-5; 7 nucleotides match TRBD2. The CDR3 spans 15 residues. With V trimmed by 4 bases and J by 6 bases, 11 bases remained unmatched. Germline V gene sequence: CDR1 MGHRA, CDR2 YSYEKL. The CDR3 region is CASSRAGQRGQTQYF. The CDR3 coding sequence is TGCGCCAGCAGCCGCGCGGGGCAGCGGGGACAGACCCAGTACTTC.

The chain carries TRBV5-1 and TRBJ2-1, with 7 bases identical to TRBD1. CDR3 length: 17 residues. J gave up 6 bases and V 4 bases, and 16 bases lay outside the gene matches. Germline V gives CDR1 SGHRS, CDR2 YFSETQ. The CDR3: CASSTTGSSFQGNEQFF. The CDR3 DNA reads TGCGCCAGCAGCACGACAGGGTCCTCTTTTCAAGGCAATGAGCAGTTCTTC.

The V gene is TRBV19, the J gene TRBJ2-1, with TRBD2 matching over 11 bases. Per the germline V gene, CDR1 is LNHDA and CDR2 is SQIVND (reference sequence). V was clipped by 3 bases and J by 8 bases; unmatched bases: 6. The CDR3 runs 15 residues. CDR3: CASSISGRARDEQFF. CDR3 nucleotides: TGTGCCAGTAGTATTAGCGGGAGGGCCAGGGATGAGCAGTTCTTC.

CDR3 nucleotide sequence: TGTGCCAGCAGTGAGGGAACAGCCAAAAACATTCAGTACTTC. It specifies CASSEGTAKNIQYF. The chain joins TRBV28 to TRBJ2-4; D may be TRBD2 (5 bases). Germline values: CDR1 MDHEN, CDR2 SYDVKM. CDR3 length equals 14 residues. V dropped 5 bases and J dropped 0 bases, with 8 bases sitting between them.

In this sample, this clone turned up once. The chain links TRBV7-6 to TRBJ2-2, with D unresolved. Trimming cost V 0 bases and J 4 bases, with 6 bases left between them. The CDR3 is 14 amino acids. CDR1 is SGHVS and CDR2 is FNYEAQ in the germline V gene. CDR3 in amino acids: CASSLAPGTGELFF. The CDR3 region has the DNA TGTGCCAGCAGCTTAGCCCCGGGCACCGGGGAGCTGTTTTTT.

The CDR3, as DNA: TGCGCCAGCAGCGACTCACAGGGGGCCAGCGGCTACACCTTC. Encoded protein: CASSDSQGASGYTF. V usage is TRBV5-1 and J usage is TRBJ1-2; TRBD1 matches at 9 bases. This CDR3 is 14 amino acids long. V was clipped by 4 bases and J by 8 bases; unmatched bases: 9. CDR1 is SGHRS and CDR2 is YFSETQ in the germline V gene.

The CDR3 bases are TGTGCCAGCAACCCAGGCACAGATACGCAGTATTTT. Translated: CASNPGTDTQYF. The V and J genes are TRBV28 and TRBJ2-3; D ambiguous. Germline CDR1 MDHEN, CDR2 SYDVKM. The CDR3 spans 12 residues. Trimming left V 7 bases short and J 1 base short, with 6 bases between. Filled out from reference TRBV28 and TRBJ2-3, the complete variable domain reads DVKVTQSSRYLVKRTGEKVFLECVQDMDHENMFWYRQDPGLGLRLIYFSYDVKMKEKGDIPEGYSVSREKKERFSLILESASTNQTSMYLCASNPGTDTQYFGPGTRLTVL.

The rearrangement joins TRBV25-1 to TRBJ1-1, with 8 bases aligning to TRBD1. CDR1 MGHDK and CDR2 SYGVNS come from the germline V gene. V shed 3 bases, J shed 5 bases, and the junction held 5 bases outside the gene matches. This CDR3 comprises 14 residues. Here the CDR3 reads CASSEPQGETEAFF. The CDR3 nucleotides read TGTGCCAGCAGTGAGCCACAGGGGGAGACTGAAGCTTTCTTT.

This sequence joins TRBV10-3 and TRBJ1-2; D is undetermined. V was clipped by 2 bases and J by 8 bases, with 9 bases between them. CDR1 and CDR2 (germline): ENHRY, SYGVKD. The CDR3 is made up of 12 amino acids. This CDR3 reads CAISEPAEGYTF. For the CDR3, the DNA is TGTGCCATCAGTGAGCCGGCTGAAGGCTACACCTTC.

The rearrangement joins TRBV13 to TRBJ2-7; maybe TRBD2 (5 bases). The CDR3 is 14 amino acids. V lost 5 bases to trimming and J lost 5 bases, with 16 bases between them. The germline V gene has CDR1 PRHDT and CDR2 FYEKMQ (reference sequence). The CDR3 spells CASSPGLAKNEQYF. The CDR3 DNA follows: TGTGCCAGCAGCCCTGGCTTAGCGAAAAACGAGCAGTACTTC.

The chain combines TRBV6-6 with TRBJ2-7, with D uncertain. This CDR3 is built from 13 residues. The V and J ends lost 2 bases and 6 bases respectively, with 11 bases between them. The germline gives CDR1 MNHNY, CDR2 SVGAGI (reference sequence). The CDR3 spells CASSYMARSEQYF. CDR3 DNA sequence: TGTGCCAGCAGTTACATGGCCCGATCCGAGCAGTACTTC.

The chain recombines TRBV6-6 with TRBJ1-2, with TRBD1 as a possible D gene (6 bases). This CDR3 comprises 15 residues. V lost 9 bases and J 2 bases, leaving 19 bases between the germline ends. Germline CDR1 reads MNHNY; CDR2 reads SVGAGI (reference sequence). CDR3 protein: CASRVGPRGNYGYTF. The CDR3 nucleotides are TGTGCCAGTCGAGTTGGGCCCAGGGGCAACTATGGCTACACCTTC.

The chain is built from TRBV11-3 and TRBJ2-2; TRBD2 matches at 9 bases. CDR3 length: 17 residues. V was clipped by 1 base and J by 4 bases; unmatched bases: 7. The V gene's germline CDR1 is SGHNT and CDR2 YENEEA. In nucleotides, the CDR3 is TGTGCCAGCAGCTTAGTTAACGTAGCGGGAGTCACCGGGGAGCTGTTTTTT. This translates into CASSLVNVAGVTGELFF.

This rearrangement joins TRBV28 to TRBJ2-5; 7 bases agree with TRBD2. This CDR3 region has 13 residues. Unmatched junction bases numbered 5, after V lost 6 bases and J lost 4 bases. CDR1 and CDR2 (germline): MDHEN, SYDVKM. CDR3 region: CASRSSGGETQYF. CDR3 in DNA: TGTGCCAGCAGGTCCTCGGGGGGAGAGACCCAGTACTTC. The complete variable domain, with remaining parts taken from reference TRBV28 and TRBJ2-5, reads DVKVTQSSRYLVKRTGEKVFLECVQDMDHENMFWYRQDPGLGLRLIYFSYDVKMKEKGDIPEGYSVSREKKERFSLILESASTNQTSMYLCASRSSGGETQYFGPGTRLLVL.

V and J are TRBV5-1 and TRBJ2-7; possibly TRBD2 for D (6 bases). In germline, CDR1 is SGHRS, CDR2 YFSETQ. The CDR3 contains 15 residues. V gave up 4 bases and J gave up 2 bases, with 16 bases separating them. This CDR3 reads CASSPGRRGTYEQYF. The DNA of the CDR3 is TGCGCCAGCAGCCCTGGACGACGGGGGACCTACGAGCAGTACTTC.

CDR3 sequence reads: CASSDPNSSYEQYF. The CDR3 bases are TGTGCCAGCAGTGACCCAAATTCATCCTACGAGCAGTACTTC. V usage is TRBV2 and J usage is TRBJ2-7; no reliable D call. The CDR3 totals 14 residues. In germline, CDR1 is SNHLY, CDR2 FYNNEI. The V end was cut by 3 bases, the J end by 1 base, with 10 bases between.

V usage is TRBV6-5 and J usage is TRBJ1-1; 8 bases align to TRBD1. Germline V CDR1 and CDR2: MNHEY, SVGAGI. The trim removed 5 bases at V and 5 bases at J, leaving 4 bases unmatched. The CDR3 totals 13 residues. The CDR3 loop reads CASSQGTGTEAFF. The CDR3 DNA sequence: TGTGCCAGCAGTCAGGGGACAGGTACTGAAGCTTTCTTT.

Concerning this clone itself: Within the sample, other DNA sequences also encode this same CDR3. V gene TRBV2 combines with J gene TRBJ2-3; no clear D. The germline V gene has CDR1 SNHLY and CDR2 FYNNEI. CDR3 length: 11 residues. The ends were cut back, 6 bases at V and 6 bases at J, with 7 bases in the middle. The CDR3 is CASRTADTQYF. CDR3 in DNA: TGTGCCAGCAGGACCGCGGATACGCAGTATTTT.

The V and J genes are TRBV15 and TRBJ1-3; 8 bases line up with TRBD1. This CDR3 region has 18 residues. Per the germline V gene, CDR1 is LNHNV and CDR2 is YYDKDF (reference sequence). After removal of 3 bases from V and 1 base from J, the junction contained 11 bases not matched to a gene. The DNA of the CDR3 is TGTGCCACCAGCAGCGTCCGGGACAGGCGAAATTCTGGAAACACCATATATTTT. Translation: CATSSVRDRRNSGNTIYF.